This TCR beta chain was identified in a study of metastatic and nonmetastatic thyroid tumors. The CDR3 is 16 residues long. Per germline, CDR1 MGHDK and CDR2 SYGVNS. V shed 2 bases and J shed 3 bases, with 15 bases lying between them. No treatment of any kind had been given to any patient before thyroid surgery. TCRdb re-processed the PCR reads through MiXCR. The sample has 15,000 to 20,000 clones, 12% seen once. This clone was counted at least ten times. Sequencing was performed on tumor tissue. This chain joins TRBV25-1 and TRBJ2-3, with D perhaps being TRBD1 or TRBD2 (6 bases each). The sequence came from a female donor with papillary thyroid cancer or a benign thyroid nodule (not recorded which). Some clones in this sample may be carry-over from other donors' samples. The CDR3 spells CASSERGELATDTQYF. CDR3 in DNA: TGTGCCAGCAGTGAAAGGGGGGAGTTGGCGACAGATACGCAGTATTTT.